The rows below give T cell receptor beta chains drawn from one sample of a study of neurological immune-mediated disorders. TCRdb re-analysed the 5' RACE reads in MiXCR, keeping a single row per CDR3 protein. The repertoire holds tens of thousands of distinct CDR3 sequences, with roughly an eighth as singletons. The sample consisted of PBMCs. All receptors derive from a female donor with HTLV-1-associated myelopathy (HAM/TSP). CDR3s include the opening cysteine and the closing phenylalanine or tryptophan. The D gene is left open where the match is weak. Some rows have no size entry. The others give once, few or many, or a class for an expanded clone.

TRBV4-2,many,.,TRBJ2-3,TGTGCCAGCAGCCAAGGGGCTAGCTTCACAGATACGCAGTATTTT,CASSQGASFTDTQYF
TRBV4-1,few,TRBD2,TRBJ2-7,TGCGCAAGCAGCCAAGATCAGACTAGCGGGGAGGGCCGGGTTGAGCAGTACTTC,CASSQDQTSGEGRVEQYF
TRBV7-2,.,.,TRBJ2-7,TGTGCCAGCAGCTTAGTCGACGGGGTGGGAGCCTACGAGCAGTACTTC,CASSLVDGVGAYEQYF
TRBV20-1,many,TRBD2,TRBJ2-1,TGCAGTGCTAGTCCGGGGGGGGTTTTGGATGAGCAGTTCTTC,CSASPGGVLDEQFF
TRBV5-6,many,TRBD1,TRBJ2-1,TGTGCCAGCAGCAAGGACAGGGCGGTGTACAATGAGCAGTTCTTC,CASSKDRAVYNEQFF
TRBV5-1,many,.,TRBJ1-4,TGCGCCAGCAGCTTGGGTCAGCTTGAAAAACTGTTTTTT,CASSLGQLEKLFF
TRBV5-1,many,TRBD1,TRBJ1-6,TGCGCCAGCAGCTGGGGGACAGAGAATTCACCCCTCCACTTT,CASSWGTENSPLHF
TRBV19,many,TRBD1,TRBJ2-2,TGTGCCAGTAGTGCGCGGACAGGGGGCTACACCGGGGAGCTGTTTTTT,CASSARTGGYTGELFF
TRBV20-1,.,.,TRBJ1-1,TGCAGTGCTAGTCCAGGGGCGAACACTGAAGCTTTCTTT,CSASPGANTEAFF
TRBV16,many,.,TRBJ2-3,TGTGCCAGCAGCCTACTAGGACAGACCACAGATACGCAGTATTTT,CASSLLGQTTDTQYF
TRBV28,many,TRBD1,TRBJ2-7,TGTGCCAGCAGTTTGGGACAGACCGCCTACGAGCAGTACTTC,CASSLGQTAYEQYF
TRBV29-1,few,TRBD2,TRBJ2-3,TGCAGCGGGGGTGGACTAGCGGGGGATGTAGATACGCAGTATTTT,CSGGGLAGDVDTQYF
TRBV21-1,.,.,TRBJ2-3,TGTGCCAGCGACCGGGGGGGACAGGGGGCAGGGCCCCCAGATACACAGTATTTT,CASDRGGQGAGPPDTQYF
TRBV5-6,many,.,TRBJ2-7,TGTGCCAGCAGCTTGTCTGGGACAACCTACGAGCAGTACTTC,CASSLSGTTYEQYF
TRBV4-1,many,.,TRBJ1-2,TGCGCCAGCAGCCAAGACTATCAGGGATATGGCTACACCTTC,CASSQDYQGYGYTF
TRBV12-3/TRBV12-4,many,.,TRBJ2-3,TGTGCCAGTTCCAGGGCCAGCAGCACAGATACGCAGTATTTT,CASSRASSTDTQYF
TRBV20-1,many,.,TRBJ2-4,TGCAGTGCTAGAGTTGGAAACATTCAGTACTTC,CSARVGNIQYF
TRBV20-1,many,.,TRBJ2-3,TGCAGTGCTAGAGCGGGCGGGGGCTTTCGCACAGATACGCAGTATTTT,CSARAGGGFRTDTQYF
TRBV5-1,.,.,TRBJ2-3,TGCGCCAGAAGCCCCCTCCCAGGCACAGATACGCAGTATTTT,CARSPLPGTDTQYF
TRBV28,.,TRBD2,TRBJ2-3,TGTGCCAGCAGTTTATGGGGACTAGCGGGGGGCACAGATACGCAGTATTTT,CASSLWGLAGGTDTQYF
TRBV20-1,many,TRBD2,TRBJ2-3,TGCAGTGCAGACCGGACTAGCGGGGGGCCCGCGAAGTATTTT,CSADRTSGGPAKYF
TRBV28,many,.,TRBJ1-4,TGTGCCAGCCAGCCACCTCCAACTAATGAAAAACTGTTTTTT,CASQPPPTNEKLFF
TRBV5-1,many,.,TRBJ2-6,TGCGCCAGCAGGGAGGGTTCTGGGGCCAACGTCCTGACTTTC,CASREGSGANVLTF
TRBV20-1,many,TRBD1,TRBJ2-2,TGCAGTGCTAGAGGGGACAGGAACACCGGGGAGCTGTTTTTT,CSARGDRNTGELFF
TRBV20-1,many,.,TRBJ2-1,TGCAGTGCCCCGGGAGTACGTTATGAGCAGTTCTTC,CSAPGVRYEQFF